This passage covers 17 T cell receptor beta chains from one sample sequenced in a study of control samples from healthy donors and cancer patients. Clones were read by immunoSEQ multiplex PCR, and TCRdb kept only the in-frame ones, dropping some. The sample carries 150,000 to 200,000 clones, 90% to 95% recorded once. The sequenced sample consisted of blood. Receptor source: a woman in her 30s in good health.

This clone has at least ten counts. The chain uses TRBV6-5 and TRBJ2-7; TRBD1 agrees at 9 bases. Germline V CDR1 and CDR2: MNHEY, SVGAGI. This CDR3 is 14 amino acids long. J lost 4 bases, V lost 4 bases, and 5 bases had no gene match. In DNA, the CDR3 is TGTGCCAGCAGTTCTACAGGGGGCTTATACGAGCAGTACTTC. This sequence encodes CASSSTGGLYEQYF.

This chain joins TRBV11-3 and TRBJ1-6; no definite D call. Germline values: CDR1 SGHNT, CDR2 YENEEA. Trimming removed 0 bases at V and 7 bases at J, with 4 bases between. This CDR3 is 13 amino acids long. The CDR3: CASSLDPNSPLHF. The CDR3 nucleotides are TGTGCCAGCAGCTTAGATCCGAATTCACCCCTCCACTTT.

This rearrangement joins TRBV2 to TRBJ1-3, with D tentatively TRBD1 (5 bases). V was clipped by 6 bases and J by 0 bases, with 12 bases between them. The V gene's germline CDR1 is SNHLY and CDR2 FYNNEI. The length of the CDR3 is 15 residues. CDR3 nucleotide sequence: TGTGCCAGCAGGGAGGAACAGGCCTCTGGAAACACCATATATTTT. Protein sequence: CASREEQASGNTIYF.

The rearrangement links TRBV18 to TRBJ1-2, with TRBD1 matching 7 bases. There are 15 residues in the CDR3. V shed 5 bases and J 2 bases; nucleotides not matched to a gene: 8. Germline V gene sequence: CDR1 KGHSH, CDR2 LQKENI. For the CDR3, the DNA is TGTGCCAGCTCATCCCCGGGACAGAGGAACTATGGCTACACCTTC. Translated, it gives CASSSPGQRNYGYTF. The variable domain in full, with the rest retrieved from reference TRBV18 and TRBJ1-2, is NAGVMQNPRHLVRRRGQEARLRCSPMKGHSHVYWYRQLPEEGLKFMVYLQKENIIDESGMPKERFSAEFPKEGPSILRIQQVVRGDSAAYFCASSSPGQRNYGYTFGSGTRLTVV.

The chain couples TRBV4-1 to TRBJ1-5, with a weak D call TRBD1 (6 bases). The V gene lost 0 bases and the J gene lost 5 bases, with 14 bases spanning the gap. The CDR3 contains 16 residues. From germline, CDR1 is MGHRA and CDR2 YSYEKL. The CDR3 nucleotides are TGCGCCAGCAGCCAAGATTTCGGGGGCCGGGATCAGCCCCAGCATTTT. It is translated as CASSQDFGGRDQPQHF.

This sequence joins TRBV29-1 and TRBJ1-1, with D uncertain. This CDR3 region has 12 residues. The V gene lost 4 bases and the J gene lost 0 bases, with 6 bases spanning the gap. CDR1 and CDR2 (germline): SQVTM, ANQGSEA. The DNA for the CDR3 is TGCAGCGTTGCGGCAATGAACACTGAAGCTTTCTTT. It is translated as CSVAAMNTEAFF.

The chain uses TRBV7-8 and TRBJ1-5, with D possibly matching TRBD1 (6 bases). This CDR3 spans 15 amino acids. Per the germline V gene, CDR1 is SGHVS and CDR2 is FQNEAQ. Trimming cost V 6 bases and J 2 bases, with 14 bases left between them. The CDR3 protein is CASRSDRNGNQPQHF. The DNA for the CDR3 is TGTGCCAGCAGATCCGACAGGAACGGCAATCAGCCCCAGCATTTT.

The gene calls are TRBV3-1 (or the pseudogene TRBV3-2) and TRBJ1-6, with 10 bases aligning to TRBD1. V was pared by 5 bases and J by 7 bases, with 5 bases of the junction left unmatched. CDR1 is LGHDT, CDR2 YNNKEL, per germline (reference sequence). The CDR3 sequence is 15 residues long. In nucleotides, the CDR3 is TGTGCCAGCAGCTACGGACAGGGGGGGAATTCACCCCTCCACTTT. Translation gives CASSYGQGGNSPLHF.

This clone was detected a few times. The CDR3 coding sequence is TGTGCCAGCTCACCACTCCCGGGAGAGAACACTGAAGCTTTCTTT. Translated, it gives CASSPLPGENTEAFF. The J gene is TRBJ1-1, the V gene TRBV18; unclear D gene. Per the germline V gene, CDR1 is KGHSH and CDR2 is LQKENI. The CDR3 has 15 amino acids. Deletions cut 1 base from V and 1 base from J, with 10 bases between. Looking up the rest from reference TRBV18 and TRBJ1-1 gives the full variable domain: NAGVMQNPRHLVRRRGQEARLRCSPMKGHSHVYWYRQLPEEGLKFMVYLQKENIIDESGMPKERFSAEFPKEGPSILRIQQVVRGDSAAYFCASSPLPGENTEAFFGQGTRLTVV.

The chain is built from TRBV11-1 and TRBJ1-1, with D tentatively TRBD1 (6 bases). This CDR3 is 13 amino acids long. CDR1 SGHAT and CDR2 FQDESV come from the germline V gene (reference sequence). V was pared by 4 bases and J by 1 base, with 7 bases between. The CDR3 loop is CASSWGQNTEAFF. The CDR3 nucleotides are TGTGCCAGCAGCTGGGGACAGAACACTGAAGCTTTCTTT.

As for this clone: The junction differs from germline at one of its ends, possibly a read error. V and J are TRBV2 and TRBJ2-5, with D possibly matching TRBD1 (6 bases). There are 14 residues in the CDR3. Germline V gives CDR1 SNHLY, CDR2 FYNNEI. CDR3 amino acids: CASSRQGIQGTQYF. CDR3 nucleotide sequence: TGTGCCAGCAGTCGCCAGGGGATCCAAGGGACCCAGTACTTC.

Only a few counts were recorded for this clone. The rearrangement joins TRBV5-1 to TRBJ1-2, with D perhaps matching TRBD1 (5 bases). Germline V gene lookup returns CDR1 SGHRS and CDR2 YFSETQ. Deletions cut 5 bases from V and 1 base from J, with 6 bases between. The CDR3 has 12 residues. The CDR3 loop is CASRGLNYGYTF. CDR3 sequence (DNA): TGCGCCAGCAGGGGGCTTAACTATGGCTACACCTTC.

The chain uses TRBV11-3 and TRBJ2-7; the D gene is possibly TRBD1 (6 bases). CDR1 is SGHNT, CDR2 YENEEA, per germline. The CDR3 is 14 residues long. Trimming pared 0 bases from V and 4 bases from J, leaving 10 bases between. This CDR3 is CASSLEGTGYEQYF. For the CDR3, the DNA is TGTGCCAGCAGCTTAGAGGGAACAGGGTACGAGCAGTACTTC. Supplemented by reference TRBV11-3 and TRBJ2-7, the full variable domain reads EAGVVQSPRYKIIEKKQPVAFWCNPISGHNTLYWYLQNLGQGPELLIRYENEEAVDDSQLPKDRFSAERLKGVDSTLKIQPAELGDSAVYLCASSLEGTGYEQYFGPGTRLTVT.

V is TRBV6-4 and J is TRBJ2-1; TRBD2 aligns across 13 bases. Trimming removed 5 bases from V and 6 bases from J; junction bases left unmatched: 4. The germline V gene has CDR1 MRHNA and CDR2 SNTAGT. The CDR3 length is 15 residues. The CDR3 nucleotides read TGTGCCAGCAGTTCTACTAGCGGGGGGGCCAATGAGCAGTTCTTC. This encodes CASSSTSGGANEQFF.

This sequence joins TRBV27 and TRBJ1-6, with TRBD1 matching 10 bases. The CDR3 loop spans 16 amino acids. The V gene's germline CDR1 is MNHEY and CDR2 SMNVEV (reference sequence). Trimming took 5 bases from V and 7 from J; bases not matched to a gene: 8. The CDR3 region is CASSQTGTGANSPLHF. The DNA for the CDR3 is TGTGCCAGCAGTCAGACCGGGACAGGGGCGAATTCACCCCTCCACTTT.

V and J are TRBV7-9 and TRBJ1-5, with unresolved D. Germline V gene data show CDR1 as SEHNR and CDR2 as FQNEAQ (reference sequence). The CDR3 length is 14 residues. Trimming took off 2 bases at V and 0 bases at J, with 5 bases between the two ends. This CDR3 reads CASSLSDSNQPQHF. For the CDR3, the DNA is TGTGCCAGCAGCTTATCGGATAGCAATCAGCCCCAGCATTTT.

This chain joins TRBV2 and TRBJ2-3, with TRBD2 as a possible D gene (5 bases). The CDR3 has 16 residues. V gave up 3 bases and J gave up 1 base, with 14 bases separating them. CDR1 is SNHLY and CDR2 is FYNNEI in the germline V gene. The CDR3 sequence is CASSEVLGVGTDTQYF. The CDR3 bases are TGTGCCAGCAGTGAGGTGCTCGGGGTCGGCACAGATACGCAGTATTTT.